The rows below give T cell receptor beta chains drawn from one sample of a study of blood T cell repertoires in COVID-19. Clones were read by immunoSEQ multiplex PCR, and TCRdb kept only the in-frame ones, dropping some. The data contain hundreds of thousands of clones, roughly nine tenths of them singletons. Sequences were obtained from peripheral blood. These receptors were taken from a man aged 55 to 69 who had recovered from COVID-19. Each CDR3 is given with its conserved first and last residue. The D gene is left open where the match is weak. Where a row states a size, it is once, few, many or the class of an expanded clone; other rows omit it.

size	V	D	J	DNA	CDR3
NA	TRBV10-3	NA	TRBJ1-5	TGTGCCATCAGTGCGGTCATGAGGCAGCCCCAGCATTTT	CAISAVMRQPQHF
NA	TRBV30	NA	TRBJ2-7	TGTGCCTGGAGTGTATTAATCCATGAGGAGCAGTACTTC	CAWSVLIHEEQYF
NA	TRBV28	NA	TRBJ1-5	TGTGCCAGCAGTTTACCAGGGTTAAATCAGCCCCAGCATTTT	CASSLPGLNQPQHF
once	TRBV2	TRBD1	TRBJ1-2	TGTGCCAGCAGTCGTAACATAGGACAGGGTTTTGGCTACACCTTC	CASSRNIGQGFGYTF
NA	TRBV7-9	TRBD1	TRBJ1-6	TGTGCCAGCAGCTTAGGGGGACAGGGGAATTCACCCCTCCACTTT	CASSLGGQGNSPLHF
NA	TRBV4-3	TRBD2	TRBJ2-1	TGCGCCAGCAGCCAAGGGGAGGGGAACAATGAGCAGTTCTTC	CASSQGEGNNEQFF
once	TRBV11-1	NA	TRBJ1-2	TGTGCCAGCAGCTTAGTATTTTACCGGGGCTATGGCTACACCTTC	CASSLVFYRGYGYTF
NA	TRBV18	TRBD2	TRBJ2-3	TGTGCCAGCTCTCTTAGCGGGGGAGTAGATTCGCAGTATTTT	CASSLSGGVDSQYF
NA	TRBV7-7	NA	TRBJ2-5	TGTGCCAGCAGCTTAGTGGGTAGGCCCGGGGAGACCCAGTACTTC	CASSLVGRPGETQYF
NA	TRBV7-6	TRBD2	TRBJ2-1	TGTGCCAGCAGCGCCCGACTAGCGGGGGAATACAATGAGCAGTTCTTC	CASSARLAGEYNEQFF
NA	TRBV11-2	TRBD1	TRBJ2-7	TGTGCCAGCAGCTTTACTTCAGGACAGGGTGGCTACGAGCAGTACTTC	CASSFTSGQGGYEQYF
NA	TRBV6-4	TRBD2	TRBJ2-1	TGTGCCAGCAGTGACGGGACTAGCGGGGGCCACAATGAGCAGTTCTTC	CASSDGTSGGHNEQFF
NA	TRBV7-2	TRBD2	TRBJ2-7	TGTGCCAGCAGCCCCCGGGGGGGATCAGCCTACGAGCAGTACTTC	CASSPRGGSAYEQYF
NA	TRBV18	NA	TRBJ2-7	TGTGCCAGCGCGACCCTAGGCAGCTCCTACGAGCAGTACTTC	CASATLGSSYEQYF
NA	TRBV10-3	NA	TRBJ1-3	TGTGCCATCAGTGAGTCTTTCTACTCTGGAAACACCATATATTTT	CAISESFYSGNTIYF
NA	TRBV14	NA	TRBJ1-2	TGTGCCAGCAGCCGATCGGGGTCTGATGGCTACACCTTC	CASSRSGSDGYTF
NA	TRBV7-2	TRBD2	TRBJ2-3	TGTGCCAGCAGCCGGACTAGCGGGAGACTTGTCACAGATACGCAGTATTTT	CASSRTSGRLVTDTQYF
NA	TRBV5-1	NA	TRBJ1-2	TGCGCCAGCAGCCTCCCGGGTCTTAACTATGGCTACACCTTC	CASSLPGLNYGYTF
NA	TRBV11-3	NA	TRBJ2-1	TGTGCCAGCAGCTTAGGTGGCGGGGAGAACTACAATGAGCAGTTCTTC	CASSLGGGENYNEQFF
NA	TRBV6-5	TRBD2	TRBJ2-1	TGTGCCAGCAGCCATGGGACTAGCGGGAGTGATGAGCAGTTCTTC	CASSHGTSGSDEQFF